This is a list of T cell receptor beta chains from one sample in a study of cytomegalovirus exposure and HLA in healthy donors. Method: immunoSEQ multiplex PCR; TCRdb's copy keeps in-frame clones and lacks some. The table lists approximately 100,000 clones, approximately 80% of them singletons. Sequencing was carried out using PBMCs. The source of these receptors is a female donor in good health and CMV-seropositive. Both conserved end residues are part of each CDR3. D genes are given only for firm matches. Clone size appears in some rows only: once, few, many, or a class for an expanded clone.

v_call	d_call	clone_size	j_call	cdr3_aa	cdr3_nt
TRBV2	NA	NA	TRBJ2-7	CASSPRQNYEQYF	TGTGCCAGCAGTCCCCGACAGAACTACGAGCAGTACTTC
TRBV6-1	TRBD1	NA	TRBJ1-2	CASSEFGTGSDYGYTF	TGTGCCAGCAGTGAATTCGGGACAGGGTCAGACTATGGCTACACCTTC
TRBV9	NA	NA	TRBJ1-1	CASSARTVNTEAFF	TGTGCCAGCAGCGCACGGACAGTGAACACTGAAGCTTTCTTT
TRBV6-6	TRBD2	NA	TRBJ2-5	CASSLQTSGAETQYF	TGTGCCAGCAGTCTCCAGACTAGCGGTGCGGAGACCCAGTACTTC
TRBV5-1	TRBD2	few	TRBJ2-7	CASSSVNPGLATHEQYF	TGCGCCAGCAGCTCGGTTAATCCGGGACTAGCGACCCACGAGCAGTACTTC
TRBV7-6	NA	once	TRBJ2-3	CASSPERDTQYF	TGTGCCAGCAGCCCGGAGAGGGATACGCAGTATTTT
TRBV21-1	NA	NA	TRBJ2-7	CASSKARGHYEQYF	TGTGCCAGCAGCAAAGCCAGGGGGCACTACGAGCAGTACTTC
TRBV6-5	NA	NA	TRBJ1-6	CASSTGTGRSPLHF	TGTGCCAGCAGTACGGGAACAGGGAGATCACCCCTCCACTTT
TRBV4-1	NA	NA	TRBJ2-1	CASSQRGGPGGPSYNEQFF	TGCGCCAGCAGCCAGCGAGGGGGGCCGGGGGGCCCTTCCTACAATGAGCAGTTCTTC
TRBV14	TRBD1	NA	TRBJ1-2	CASSQDPFARGHGYTF	TGTGCCAGCAGCCAAGATCCTTTTGCCAGGGGGCATGGCTACACCTTC
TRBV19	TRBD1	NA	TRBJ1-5	CASSKIQGNQPQHF	TGCGCCAGTAGTAAGATACAGGGGAATCAGCCCCAGCATTTT
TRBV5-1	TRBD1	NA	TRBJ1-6	CASSLETGTANSPLHF	TGCGCCAGCAGCTTGGAGACCGGGACAGCTAATTCACCCCTCCACTTT
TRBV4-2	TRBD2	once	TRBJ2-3	CASSQDRQRGLAGGLIDTQYF	TGTGCCAGCAGCCAAGACCGTCAGCGAGGACTAGCGGGGGGGCTGATAGATACGCAGTATTTT
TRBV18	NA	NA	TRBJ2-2	CASSPLAANTGELFF	TGTGCCAGCTCACCACTAGCGGCGAACACCGGGGAGCTGTTTTTT
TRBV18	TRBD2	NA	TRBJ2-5	CASSPRGGEISAGDQYF	TGTGCCAGCTCACCACGGGGGGGAGAGATCTCAGCGGGTGACCAGTACTTC
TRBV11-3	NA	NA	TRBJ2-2	CASSFRMNTGELFF	TGTGCCAGCAGCTTCCGTATGAACACCGGGGAGCTGTTTTTT
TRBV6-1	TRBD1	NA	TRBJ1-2	CASSVGTGGGYGYTF	TGTGCCAGCAGTGTGGGGACAGGGGGCGGCTATGGCTACACCTTC
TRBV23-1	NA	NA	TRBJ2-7	CAWTRTTIYEQYF	TGCGCCTGGACTCGGACTACCATTTACGAGCAGTACTTC
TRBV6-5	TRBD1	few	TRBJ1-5	CASNLGTGMTQPQHF	TGTGCCAGCAATTTAGGGACAGGGATGACTCAGCCCCAGCATTTT
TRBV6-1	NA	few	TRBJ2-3	CASSESSRGAADTQYF	TGTGCCAGCAGTGAAAGTAGTCGGGGGGCAGCAGATACGCAGTATTTT
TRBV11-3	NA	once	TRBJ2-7	CASSPRVRFYEQYF	TGTGCCAGCAGCCCGCGGGTGCGGTTCTACGAGCAGTACTTC
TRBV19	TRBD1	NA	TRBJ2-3	CASSLSGRGRADTQYF	TGTGCCAGTAGTCTATCCGGCAGGGGGCGCGCAGATACGCAGTATTTT
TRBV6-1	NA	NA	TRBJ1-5	CASSEAGGPPGNQPQHF	TGTGCCAGCAGTGAAGCGGGGGGGCCCCCGGGCAATCAGCCCCAGCATTTT
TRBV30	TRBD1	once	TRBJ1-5	CAWSVSGGGLNQPQHF	TGTGCCTGGAGTGTATCTGGAGGGGGCCTCAATCAGCCCCAGCATTTT
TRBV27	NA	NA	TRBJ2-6	CASMALSSGANVLTF	TGTGCCAGCATGGCCCTCAGCTCTGGGGCCAACGTCCTGACTTTC
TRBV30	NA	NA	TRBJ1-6	CAWPGTGREIWDSPLHF	TGTGCCTGGCCGGGAACGGGGCGGGAGATATGGGATTCACCCCTCCACTTT
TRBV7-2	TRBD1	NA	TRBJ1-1	CASSLPPTGGRTEAFF	TGTGCCAGCAGCTTACCCCCGACAGGGGGCCGGACTGAAGCTTTCTTT
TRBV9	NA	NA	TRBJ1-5	CASSPGHSQPQHF	TGTGCCAGCAGCCCCGGACACTCTCAGCCCCAGCATTTT
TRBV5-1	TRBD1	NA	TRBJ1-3	CASSQVGTGRGNTIYF	TGCGCCAGCAGCCAAGTAGGGACAGGGAGGGGAAACACCATATATTTT
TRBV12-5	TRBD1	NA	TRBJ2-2	CASGLSSGGPGELFF	TGTGCTAGTGGTTTGAGCTCAGGGGGCCCCGGGGAGCTGTTTTTT
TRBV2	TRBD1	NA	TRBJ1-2	CASILSGQPPEGYTF	TGTGCCAGCATTCTTTCGGGACAGCCCCCCGAAGGCTACACCTTC
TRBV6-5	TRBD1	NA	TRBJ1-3	CASSSGYRGGNTIYF	TGTGCCAGCAGTTCTGGATACAGGGGTGGGAACACCATATATTTT
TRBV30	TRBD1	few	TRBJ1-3	CAWSEGRGRHTIYF	TGTGCCTGGAGTGAGGGAAGGGGGCGACACACCATATATTTT
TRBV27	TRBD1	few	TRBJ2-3	CASSHDRGPDTQYF	TGTGCCAGCAGTCATGACAGGGGGCCGGATACGCAGTATTTT
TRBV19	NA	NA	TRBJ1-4	CASSRGWREKLFF	TGTGCCAGTAGTAGAGGTTGGCGTGAAAAACTGTTTTTT
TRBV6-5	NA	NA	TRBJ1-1	CASSSRTGFMNTEAFF	TGTGCCAGCAGTTCCCGGACGGGGTTCATGAACACTGAAGCTTTCTTT
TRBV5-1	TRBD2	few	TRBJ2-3	CASSLVDRGLAAGDTQYF	TGCGCCAGCAGCTTGGTAGACCGTGGACTAGCGGCCGGGGATACGCAGTATTTT
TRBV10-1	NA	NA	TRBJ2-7	CASSLTQTSEQYF	TGCGCCAGCAGTCTTACTCAGACTAGCGAGCAGTACTTC
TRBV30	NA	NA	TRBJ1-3	CAWSTDRQGSSGNTIYF	TGTGCCTGGAGTACTGACCGCCAGGGAAGCTCTGGAAACACCATATATTTT
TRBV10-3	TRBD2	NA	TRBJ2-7	CAISEGGVFSYEQYF	TGTGCCATCAGTGAGGGGGGGGTATTCTCCTACGAGCAGTACTTC
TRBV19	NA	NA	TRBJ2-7	CASSMRLRRDGEQYF	TGTGCCAGTAGTATGCGATTGCGGCGGGACGGAGAGCAGTACTTC
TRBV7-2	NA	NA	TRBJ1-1	CASSLRRVNTEAFF	TGTGCCAGCAGCTTGCGGCGGGTGAACACTGAAGCTTTCTTT
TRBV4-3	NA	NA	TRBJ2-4	CASSVAPGTLTAKNIQYF	TGCGCCAGCAGCGTTGCCCCCGGGACACTCACAGCCAAAAACATTCAGTACTTC
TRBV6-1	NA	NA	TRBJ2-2	CAGSDLYTGELFF	TGTGCCGGCAGCGACTTGTACACCGGGGAGCTGTTTTTT
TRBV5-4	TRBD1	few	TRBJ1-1	CASSLPTGAMNTEAFF	TGTGCCAGCAGCTTACCGACAGGGGCCATGAACACTGAAGCTTTCTTT
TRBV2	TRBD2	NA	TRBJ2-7	CASSDARSLAGYYEQYF	TGTGCCAGCAGTGACGCCCGGTCACTAGCGGGGTACTACGAGCAGTACTTC
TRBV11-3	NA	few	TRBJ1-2	CASSLAGSYGYTF	TGTGCCAGCAGCTTAGCAGGGTCCTATGGCTACACCTTC
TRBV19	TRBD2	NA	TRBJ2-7	CASSIDRASGIYEQYF	TGTGCCAGTAGTATAGATCGTGCTAGCGGGATATACGAGCAGTACTTC
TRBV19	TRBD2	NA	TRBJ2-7	CASSRLLAPYEQYF	TGTGCCAGTAGTAGGCTACTAGCGCCCTACGAGCAGTACTTC
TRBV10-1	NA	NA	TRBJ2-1	CAIRKEGVTYNEQFF	TGCGCCATCCGAAAAGAGGGGGTAACGTACAATGAGCAGTTCTTC
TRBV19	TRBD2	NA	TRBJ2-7	CASSSGLAGGFEQYF	TGTGCCAGTAGTTCGGGACTAGCGGGAGGGTTCGAGCAGTACTTC
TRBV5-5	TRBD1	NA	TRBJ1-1	CASSSGQGRAFF	TGTGCCAGCAGCTCCGGACAGGGTAGGGCTTTCTTT